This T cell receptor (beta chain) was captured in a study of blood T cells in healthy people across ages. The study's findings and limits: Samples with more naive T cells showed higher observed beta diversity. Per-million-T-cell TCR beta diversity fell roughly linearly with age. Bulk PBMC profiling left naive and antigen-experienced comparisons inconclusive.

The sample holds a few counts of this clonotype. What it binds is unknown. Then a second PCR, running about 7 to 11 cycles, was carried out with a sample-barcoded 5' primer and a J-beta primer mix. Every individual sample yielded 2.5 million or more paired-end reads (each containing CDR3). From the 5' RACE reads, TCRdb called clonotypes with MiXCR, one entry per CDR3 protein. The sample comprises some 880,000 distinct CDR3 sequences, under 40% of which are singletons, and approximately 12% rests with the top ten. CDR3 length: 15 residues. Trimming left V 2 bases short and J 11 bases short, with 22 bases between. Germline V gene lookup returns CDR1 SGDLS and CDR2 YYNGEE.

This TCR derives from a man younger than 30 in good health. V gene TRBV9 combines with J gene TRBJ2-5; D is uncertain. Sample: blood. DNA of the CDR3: TGTGCCAGCAGCGTCCGGGTCACAGAGAACAATGAGCAGTACTTC. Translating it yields CASSVRVTENNEQYF.